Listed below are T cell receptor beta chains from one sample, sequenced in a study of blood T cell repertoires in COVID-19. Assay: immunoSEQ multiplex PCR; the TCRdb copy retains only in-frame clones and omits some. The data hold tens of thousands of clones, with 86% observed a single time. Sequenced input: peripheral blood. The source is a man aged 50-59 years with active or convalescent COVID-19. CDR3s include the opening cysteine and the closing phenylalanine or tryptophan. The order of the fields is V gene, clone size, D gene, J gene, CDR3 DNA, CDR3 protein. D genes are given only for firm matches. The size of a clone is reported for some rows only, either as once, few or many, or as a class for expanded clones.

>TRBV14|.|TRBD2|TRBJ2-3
TGTGCCAGCAGCCGGAGACTAGCGGGAGACGTACAAGATACGCAGTATTTT
CASSRRLAGDVQDTQYF
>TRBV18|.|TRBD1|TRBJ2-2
TGTGCCAGCTCATCCAGGACAGGGGGTAGCACCGGGGAGCTGTTTTTT
CASSSRTGGSTGELFF
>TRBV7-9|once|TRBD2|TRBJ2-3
TGTGCCAGCAGCGTACTCCGATCCCGGGGAAAGCGGGAAGGGGATACGCAGTATTTT
CASSVLRSRGKREGDTQYF
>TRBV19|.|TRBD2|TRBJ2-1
TGTGCCAGTAGTATTGCTAGCGGGAGTCCAAATGAGCAGTTCTTC
CASSIASGSPNEQFF
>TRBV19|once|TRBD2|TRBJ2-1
TGTGCCAGTAGTTCAGGACTAGCGGGGCGCTCCTACAATGAGCAGTTCTTC
CASSSGLAGRSYNEQFF
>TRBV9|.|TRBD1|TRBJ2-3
TGTGCCAGCAGCGTAGGTGGTCAGGGGGTCACAGATACGCAGTATTTT
CASSVGGQGVTDTQYF
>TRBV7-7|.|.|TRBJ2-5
TGTGCCAGCAGCCAAACAAATCAGGCAGGGGGGCGGGAGACCCAGTACTTC
CASSQTNQAGGRETQYF
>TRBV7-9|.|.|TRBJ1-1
TGTGCCAGCAGCTTAGCTCTCTCGGTTTCGAACACTGAAGCTTTCTTT
CASSLALSVSNTEAFF
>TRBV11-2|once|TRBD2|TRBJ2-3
TGTGCCAGCACCGCGGGACTAGCGGGGGCCCATGGTGGAGATACGCAGTATTTT
CASTAGLAGAHGGDTQYF
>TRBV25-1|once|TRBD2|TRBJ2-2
TGTGCCAGCAGTGAATGGGGCGGGGGGAACACCGGGGAGCTGTTTTTT
CASSEWGGGNTGELFF
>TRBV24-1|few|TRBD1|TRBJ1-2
TGTGCCACCAGTGATGCGGGACAGGTGAACTATGGCTACACCTTC
CATSDAGQVNYGYTF
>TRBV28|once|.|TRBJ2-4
TGTGCCAGCAGTCCCCGCTTGGAGGTGGGGGCCAAAAACATTCAGTACTTC
CASSPRLEVGAKNIQYF
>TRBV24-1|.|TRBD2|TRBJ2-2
TGTGCCACCAGTGACCGGACTAGCGGGGAGGTCGGGGAGCTGTTTTTT
CATSDRTSGEVGELFF
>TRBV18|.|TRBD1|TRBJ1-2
TGTGCCAGCTCACCCGGGACAGCTAACTATGGCTACACCTTC
CASSPGTANYGYTF
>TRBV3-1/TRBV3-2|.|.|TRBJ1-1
TGTGCCAGCAGCCAAACACGCAACACTGAAGCTTTCTTT
CASSQTRNTEAFF
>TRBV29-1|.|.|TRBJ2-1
TGCAGCGTACTTAATAGGCGTGGGGGGATGAATGAGCAGTTCTTC
CSVLNRRGGMNEQFF
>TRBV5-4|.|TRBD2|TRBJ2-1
TGTGCCAGCAGCTCAGCGGGAGACAATGAGCAGTTCTTC
CASSSAGDNEQFF
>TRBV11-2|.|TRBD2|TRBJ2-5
TGTGCCAGCAGCTTAGATCTCGGGGGGGCCTGGGAGACCCAGTACTTC
CASSLDLGGAWETQYF
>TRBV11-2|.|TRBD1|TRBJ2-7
TGTGCCAGCAGCGCCCGACAGGGGGCTTCCTACGAGCAGTACTTC
CASSARQGASYEQYF
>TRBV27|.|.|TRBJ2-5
TGTGCCAGCAGTTTATCGGGGGGGGGCTGGGAGACCCAGTACTTC
CASSLSGGGWETQYF
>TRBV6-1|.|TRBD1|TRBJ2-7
TGTGCCAGCAGTGAAAGGGGACAGACCTACGAGCAGTACTTC
CASSERGQTYEQYF
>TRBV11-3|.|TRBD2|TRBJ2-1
TGTGCCAGCAGCTTAGGGGGGGCTAGCGGGAATGAGCAGTTCTTC
CASSLGGASGNEQFF
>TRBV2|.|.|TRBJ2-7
TGTGCCAGCAGCGCCTTACAGCACGAGCAGTACTTC
CASSALQHEQYF
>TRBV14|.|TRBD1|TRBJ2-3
TGTGCCAGCAGCCAACCACAGGGGGTGACAGATACGCAGTATTTT
CASSQPQGVTDTQYF
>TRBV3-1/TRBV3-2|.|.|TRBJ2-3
TGTGCCAGCAGCCTACAGGGTAAGCGTGGCACAGATACGCAGTATTTT
CASSLQGKRGTDTQYF
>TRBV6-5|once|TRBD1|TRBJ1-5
TGTGCCAGCGCTGGGACAGGTGATCAGCCCCAGCATTTT
CASAGTGDQPQHF
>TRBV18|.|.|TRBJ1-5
TGTGCCAGCTCACCGCAGAATAGCAATCAGCCCCAGCATTTT
CASSPQNSNQPQHF
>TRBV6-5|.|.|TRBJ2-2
TGTGCCAGCAGTTACTCCGGTAGTCGGGGCGGGGAGCTGTTTTTT
CASSYSGSRGGELFF
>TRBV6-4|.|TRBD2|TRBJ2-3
TGTGCCAGCAGTGAAGCGGGAGGGACCTTAGGAGATACGCAGTATTTT
CASSEAGGTLGDTQYF
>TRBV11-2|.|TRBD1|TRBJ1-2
TGTGCCAGCAGCCCTTTCGCCGGGACAGGGGAAAGCGATGGCTACACCTTC
CASSPFAGTGESDGYTF
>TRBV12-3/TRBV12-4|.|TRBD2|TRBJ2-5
TGTGCCAGCACACAGCGGGGGCAGGAGACCCAGTACTTC
CASTQRGQETQYF
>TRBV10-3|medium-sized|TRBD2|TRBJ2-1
TGTGCCATCAGCACGACTAGCGGGAGTTCGCATGAGCAGTTCTTC
CAISTTSGSSHEQFF
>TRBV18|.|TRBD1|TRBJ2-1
TGTGCCAGCTCGAACCAGGGGGACCTCAGTGGAGGAAAGCAGTTCTTC
CASSNQGDLSGGKQFF
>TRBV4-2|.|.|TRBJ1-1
TGTGCCAGCAGCCAAGAACGGGGGACCCACACTGAAGCTTTCTTT
CASSQERGTHTEAFF
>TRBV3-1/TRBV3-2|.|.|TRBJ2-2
TGTGCCAGCAGCCAAGAGGGAGTCCCCATCGCCGGGGAGCTGTTTTTT
CASSQEGVPIAGELFF
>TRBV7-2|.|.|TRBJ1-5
TGTGCCAGCAGCTTATATCCGAATCAGCCCCAGCATTTT
CASSLYPNQPQHF
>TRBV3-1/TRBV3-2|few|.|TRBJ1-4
TGTGCCAGCAGCCAGACAGATGAAAAACTGTTTTTT
CASSQTDEKLFF
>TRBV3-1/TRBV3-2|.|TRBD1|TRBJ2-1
TGTGCCAGCAGCCAAGATCGAGGGACAGGGTCCTACAATGAGCAGTTCTTC
CASSQDRGTGSYNEQFF
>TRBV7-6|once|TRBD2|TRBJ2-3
TGTGCCAGCAGCTTAAGACCAGCGGGGAGCACAGATACGCAGTATTTT
CASSLRPAGSTDTQYF
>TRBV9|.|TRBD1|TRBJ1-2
TGTGCCAGCAGCGTAGGATTGGACAGGTCTGGCTACACCTTC
CASSVGLDRSGYTF
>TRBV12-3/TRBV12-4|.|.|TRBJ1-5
TGTGCCAGCAGTTTAGGTGGGCATCAGCCCCAGCATTTT
CASSLGGHQPQHF
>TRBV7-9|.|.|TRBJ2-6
TGTGCCAGCAGCTTACCCGGCTCTGGGGCCAACGTCCTGACTTTC
CASSLPGSGANVLTF
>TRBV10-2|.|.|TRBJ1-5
TGCGCCAGCAGTGAGGGGGCGCGGCAGCCCCAGCATTTT
CASSEGARQPQHF
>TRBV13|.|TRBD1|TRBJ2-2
TGTGCCAGCAGATATACCGGGACAGGGGATATCGGGGAGCTGTTTTTT
CASRYTGTGDIGELFF
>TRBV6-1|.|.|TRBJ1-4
TGTGCCAGCAGTGAAGGGGCAGGGGCCGAAAAACTGTTTTTT
CASSEGAGAEKLFF
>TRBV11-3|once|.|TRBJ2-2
TGTGCCAGCAGCGCCTCACGGACTAACACCGGGGAGCTGTTTTTT
CASSASRTNTGELFF
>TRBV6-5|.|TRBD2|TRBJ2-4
TGTGCCAGCAGTTACTCGACTAGCGGGAGATACATTCAGTACTTC
CASSYSTSGRYIQYF
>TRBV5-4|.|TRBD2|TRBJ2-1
TGTGCCAGCAGCTTGGGCGGGAGGGGGAATGAGCAGTTCTTC
CASSLGGRGNEQFF
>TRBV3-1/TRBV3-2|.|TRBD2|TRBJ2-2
TGTGCCAGCAGCCAGACTAGCGACACCGGGGAGCTGTTTTTT
CASSQTSDTGELFF
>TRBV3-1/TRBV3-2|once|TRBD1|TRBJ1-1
TGTGCCAGCAGCCCGGACCGGACAGGGCGGACTGAAGCTTTCTTT
CASSPDRTGRTEAFF
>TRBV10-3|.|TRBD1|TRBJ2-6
TGTGCCATCAGTCCCGGGACAGGGGCTGGGGCCAACGTCCTGACTTTC
CAISPGTGAGANVLTF
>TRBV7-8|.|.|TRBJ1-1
TGTGCCAGCAGCTTCGGGGTTACTGAAGCTTTCTTT
CASSFGVTEAFF
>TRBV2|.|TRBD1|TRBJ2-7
TGTGCCAGCAGTGAAATCGGACAGGGGCCCTACGAGCAGTACTTC
CASSEIGQGPYEQYF
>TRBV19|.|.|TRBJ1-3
TGTGCCAGTAGTATACAGGAGGCTTCTGGAAACACCATATATTTT
CASSIQEASGNTIYF
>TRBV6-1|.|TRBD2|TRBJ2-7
TGTGCCAGCAGTGAAAGGGTAGCGGGAGTAAGTGACGAGCAGTACTTC
CASSERVAGVSDEQYF